This T cell receptor (beta chain) was obtained from a study of T cells after yellow fever vaccination. Findings and caveats of the study: Among primary-vaccination clones, most reappeared after the booster, at 96% for CD4 and more than 75% for CD8. Contaminants from the bulk population, in the form of abundant clonotypes, could be found in FACS-sorted repertoires.

The table lists this clonotype with a few counts. The antigen is unknown. A process of 5'RACE template switching, which added a universal primer site and UMIs, was used to make TCR cDNA. TCRdb redid the calling of the 5' RACE reads with MiXCR, one entry per CDR3 protein. The sample includes 250,000 to 350,000 distinct CDR3 sequences, around 4.5% of them seen just once. Specimen: PBMCs, collected 15 days after the yellow fever booster vaccination. The receptor comes from a man aged 18-30 years who received the YFV17D yellow fever vaccine.

CDR3 nucleotide sequence: TGTGCCAGCAGACCCGAGTCGGACAGGGTGTGGAACACTGAAGCTTTCTTT. This sequence encodes CASRPESDRVWNTEAFF. The chain couples TRBV6-2 or TRBV6-3 to TRBJ1-1; TRBD1 agrees at 8 bases. Trimming removed 6 bases from V and 1 base from J; junction bases left unmatched: 13. This CDR3 spans 17 amino acids. The germline V gene has CDR1 MNHEY and CDR2 SVGEGT.